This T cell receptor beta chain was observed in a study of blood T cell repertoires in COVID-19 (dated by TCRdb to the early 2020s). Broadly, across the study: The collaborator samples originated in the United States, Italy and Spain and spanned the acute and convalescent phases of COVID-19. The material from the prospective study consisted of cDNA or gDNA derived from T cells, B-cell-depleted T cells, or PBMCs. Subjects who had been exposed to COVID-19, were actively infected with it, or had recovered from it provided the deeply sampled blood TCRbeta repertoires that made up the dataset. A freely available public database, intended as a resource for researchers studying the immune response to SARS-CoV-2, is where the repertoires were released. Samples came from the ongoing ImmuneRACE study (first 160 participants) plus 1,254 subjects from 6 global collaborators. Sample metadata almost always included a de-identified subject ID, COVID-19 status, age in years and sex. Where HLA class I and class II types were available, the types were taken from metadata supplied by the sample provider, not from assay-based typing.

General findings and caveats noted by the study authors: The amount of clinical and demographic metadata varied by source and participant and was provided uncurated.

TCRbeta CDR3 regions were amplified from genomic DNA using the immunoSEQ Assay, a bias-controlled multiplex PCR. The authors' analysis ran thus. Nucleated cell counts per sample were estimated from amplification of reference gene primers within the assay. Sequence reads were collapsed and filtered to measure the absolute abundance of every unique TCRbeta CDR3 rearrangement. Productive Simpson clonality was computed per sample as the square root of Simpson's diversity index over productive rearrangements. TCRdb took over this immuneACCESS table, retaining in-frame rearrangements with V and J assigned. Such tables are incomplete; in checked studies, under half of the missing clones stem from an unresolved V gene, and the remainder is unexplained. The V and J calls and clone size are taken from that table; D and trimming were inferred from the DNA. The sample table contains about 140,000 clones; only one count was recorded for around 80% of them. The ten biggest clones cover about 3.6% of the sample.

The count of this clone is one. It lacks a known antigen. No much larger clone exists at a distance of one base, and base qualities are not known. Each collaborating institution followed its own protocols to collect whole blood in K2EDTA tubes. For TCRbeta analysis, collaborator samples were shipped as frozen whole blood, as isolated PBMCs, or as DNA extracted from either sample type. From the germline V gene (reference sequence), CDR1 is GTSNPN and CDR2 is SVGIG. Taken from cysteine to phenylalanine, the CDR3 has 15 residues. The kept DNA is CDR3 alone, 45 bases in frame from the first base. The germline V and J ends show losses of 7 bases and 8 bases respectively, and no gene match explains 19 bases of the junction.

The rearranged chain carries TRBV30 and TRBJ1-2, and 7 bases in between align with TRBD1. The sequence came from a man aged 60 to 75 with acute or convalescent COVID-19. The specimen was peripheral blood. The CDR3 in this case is CAYRSVGQAVTGYTF. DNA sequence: TGTGCCTATCGTTCTGTCGGACAGGCCGTGACGGGCTACACCTTC.